The present T cell receptor (beta chain) was sequenced within a study of identical twins. Study results and caveats: The study found weaker excess twin sharing in beta out-of-frame sequences.

This clonotype appeared a few times. The antigen is not known. The germline V gene has CDR1 LGHNA and CDR2 YNFKEQ. The CDR3 contains 18 residues. V shed 2 bases and J 0 bases; nucleotides not matched to a gene: 3. cDNA molecules carried unique molecular identifiers, and template switching added a universal primer site. TCRdb re-derived calls from the 5' RACE reads in MiXCR, one entry per CDR3 protein. The sample holds 300,000 to 400,000 distinct CDR3 sequences, 9% seen once. Sequenced: naive T cells sorted from blood. The rearrangement links TRBV4-2 to TRBJ2-6; 11 bases align to TRBD1. The sequence came from a woman in her 50s in good health. The CDR3 nucleotides are TGTGCCAGCAGCCAAACCGGGACAGGGGGCTCTGGGGCCAACGTCCTGACTTTC. This translates into CASSQTGTGGSGANVLTF.